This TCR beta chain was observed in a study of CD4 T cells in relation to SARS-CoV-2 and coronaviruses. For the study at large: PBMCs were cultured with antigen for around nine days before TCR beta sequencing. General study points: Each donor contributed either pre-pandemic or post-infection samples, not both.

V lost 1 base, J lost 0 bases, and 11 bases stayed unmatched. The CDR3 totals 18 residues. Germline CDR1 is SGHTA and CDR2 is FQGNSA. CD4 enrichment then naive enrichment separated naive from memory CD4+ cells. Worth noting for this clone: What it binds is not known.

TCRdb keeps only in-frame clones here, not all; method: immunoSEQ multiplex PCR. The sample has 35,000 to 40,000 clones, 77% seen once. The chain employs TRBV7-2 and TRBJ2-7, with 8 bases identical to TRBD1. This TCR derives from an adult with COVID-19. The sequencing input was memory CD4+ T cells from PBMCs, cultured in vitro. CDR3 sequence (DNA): TGTGCCAGCAGCTTAGAAAGGGGTAGGACAGGGTACTCCTACGAGCAGTACTTC. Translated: CASSLERGRTGYSYEQYF.